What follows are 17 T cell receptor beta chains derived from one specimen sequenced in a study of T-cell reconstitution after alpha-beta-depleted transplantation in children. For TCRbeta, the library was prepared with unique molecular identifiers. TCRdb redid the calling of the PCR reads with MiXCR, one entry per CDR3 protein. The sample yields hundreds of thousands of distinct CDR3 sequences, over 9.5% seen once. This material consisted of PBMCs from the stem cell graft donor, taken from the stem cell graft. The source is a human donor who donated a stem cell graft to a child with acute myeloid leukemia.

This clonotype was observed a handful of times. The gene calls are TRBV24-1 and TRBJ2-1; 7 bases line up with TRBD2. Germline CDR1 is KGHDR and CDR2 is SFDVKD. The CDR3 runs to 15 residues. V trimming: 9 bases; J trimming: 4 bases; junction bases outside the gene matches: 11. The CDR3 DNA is TGTGCCACCGGGGTCCCTAGCGGACCATACAATGAGCAGTTCTTC. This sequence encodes CATGVPSGPYNEQFF.

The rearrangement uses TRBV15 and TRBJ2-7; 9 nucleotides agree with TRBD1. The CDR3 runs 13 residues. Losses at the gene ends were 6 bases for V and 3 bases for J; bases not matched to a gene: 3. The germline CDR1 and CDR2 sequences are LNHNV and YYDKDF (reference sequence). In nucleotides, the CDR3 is TGTGCCACCAGACGGACAGGGGTCTACGAGCAGTACTTC. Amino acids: CATRRTGVYEQYF.

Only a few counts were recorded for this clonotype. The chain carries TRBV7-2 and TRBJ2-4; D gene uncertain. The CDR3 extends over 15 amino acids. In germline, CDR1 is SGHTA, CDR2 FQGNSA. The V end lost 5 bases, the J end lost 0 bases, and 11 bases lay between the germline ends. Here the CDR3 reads CASSPRLLAKNIQYF. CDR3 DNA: TGTGCCAGCAGCCCCCGACTTCTAGCCAAAAACATTCAGTACTTC.

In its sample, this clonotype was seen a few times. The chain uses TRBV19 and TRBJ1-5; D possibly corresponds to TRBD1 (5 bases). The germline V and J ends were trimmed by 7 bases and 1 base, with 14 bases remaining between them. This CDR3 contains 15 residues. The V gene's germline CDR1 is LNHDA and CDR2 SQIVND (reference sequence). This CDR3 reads CASISAGVSNQPQHF. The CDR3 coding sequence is TGTGCCAGTATCTCCGCGGGGGTGAGCAATCAGCCCCAGCATTTT.

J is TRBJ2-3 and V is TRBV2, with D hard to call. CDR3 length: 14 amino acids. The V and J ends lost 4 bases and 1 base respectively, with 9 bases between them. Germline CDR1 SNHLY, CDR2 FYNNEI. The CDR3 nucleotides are TGTGCCAGCAGTGGGATGACACGCACAGATACGCAGTATTTT. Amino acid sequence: CASSGMTRTDTQYF.

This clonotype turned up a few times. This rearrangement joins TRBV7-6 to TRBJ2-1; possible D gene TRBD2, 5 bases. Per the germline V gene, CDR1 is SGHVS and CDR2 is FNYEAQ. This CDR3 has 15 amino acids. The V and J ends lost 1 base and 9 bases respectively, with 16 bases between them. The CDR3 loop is CASSLVEVGGVEQFF. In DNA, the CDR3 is TGTGCCAGCAGCTTAGTGGAGGTCGGAGGTGTTGAGCAGTTCTTC.

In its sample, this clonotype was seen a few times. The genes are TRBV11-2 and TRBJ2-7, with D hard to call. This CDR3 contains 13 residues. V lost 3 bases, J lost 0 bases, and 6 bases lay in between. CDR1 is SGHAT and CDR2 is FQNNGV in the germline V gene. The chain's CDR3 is CASSLYSSYEQYF. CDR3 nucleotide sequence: TGTGCCAGCAGCTTGTATTCCTCCTACGAGCAGTACTTC.

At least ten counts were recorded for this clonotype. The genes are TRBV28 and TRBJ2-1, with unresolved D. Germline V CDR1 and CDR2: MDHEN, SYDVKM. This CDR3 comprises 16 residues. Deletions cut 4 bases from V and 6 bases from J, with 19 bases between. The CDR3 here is CASSSPYLMGVNEQFF. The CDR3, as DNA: TGTGCCAGCAGTTCCCCATATTTGATGGGCGTCAATGAGCAGTTCTTC.

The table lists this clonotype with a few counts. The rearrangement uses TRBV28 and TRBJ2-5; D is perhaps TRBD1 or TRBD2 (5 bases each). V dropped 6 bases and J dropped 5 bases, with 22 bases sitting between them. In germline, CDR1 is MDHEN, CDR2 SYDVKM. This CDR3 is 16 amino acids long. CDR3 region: CASSLDMPGTGETQYF. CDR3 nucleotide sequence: TGTGCCAGCAGCCTGGACATGCCAGGGACGGGGGAGACCCAGTACTTC.

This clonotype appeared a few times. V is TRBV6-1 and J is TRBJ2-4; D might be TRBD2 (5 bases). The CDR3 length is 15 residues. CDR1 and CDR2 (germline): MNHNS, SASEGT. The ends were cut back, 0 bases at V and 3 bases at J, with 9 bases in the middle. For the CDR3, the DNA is TGTGCCAGCAGTGAAGCGGAGGTGGGCAAAAACATTCAGTACTTC. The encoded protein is CASSEAEVGKNIQYF.

This CDR3 reads CASSPRQGAEAFF. CDR3 nucleotides: TGCGCCAGCAGCCCAAGACAGGGGGCAGAAGCTTTCTTT. The chain combines TRBV5-1 with TRBJ1-1; TRBD1 matches at 10 bases. From germline, CDR1 is SGHRS and CDR2 YFSETQ. CDR3 length: 13 amino acids. Unmatched junction bases numbered 5, after V lost 4 bases and J lost 8 bases.

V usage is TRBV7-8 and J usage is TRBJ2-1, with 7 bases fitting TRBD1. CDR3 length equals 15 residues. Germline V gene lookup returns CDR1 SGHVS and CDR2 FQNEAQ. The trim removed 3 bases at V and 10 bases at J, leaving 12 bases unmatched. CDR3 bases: TGTGCCAGCAGCTTTGGCCCCTTTCGAGGGGGCGAGCAGTTCTTC. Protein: CASSFGPFRGGEQFF.

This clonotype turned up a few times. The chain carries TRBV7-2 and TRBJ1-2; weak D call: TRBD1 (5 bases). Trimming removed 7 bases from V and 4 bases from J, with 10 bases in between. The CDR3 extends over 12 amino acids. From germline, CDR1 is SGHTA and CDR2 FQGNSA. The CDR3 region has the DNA TGTGCCAGCACCCAAGGGGTCTATGGCTACACCTTC. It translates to CASTQGVYGYTF.

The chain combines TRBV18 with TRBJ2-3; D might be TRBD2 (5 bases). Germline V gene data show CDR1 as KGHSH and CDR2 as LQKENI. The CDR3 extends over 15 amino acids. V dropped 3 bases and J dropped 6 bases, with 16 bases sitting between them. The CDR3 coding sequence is TGTGCCAGCTCACCCCTGAGGGTTGAGTTGGATACGCAGTATTTT. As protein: CASSPLRVELDTQYF. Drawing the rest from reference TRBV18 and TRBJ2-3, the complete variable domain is NAGVMQNPRHLVRRRGQEARLRCSPMKGHSHVYWYRQLPEEGLKFMVYLQKENIIDESGMPKERFSAEFPKEGPSILRIQQVVRGDSAAYFCASSPLRVELDTQYFGPGTRLTVL.

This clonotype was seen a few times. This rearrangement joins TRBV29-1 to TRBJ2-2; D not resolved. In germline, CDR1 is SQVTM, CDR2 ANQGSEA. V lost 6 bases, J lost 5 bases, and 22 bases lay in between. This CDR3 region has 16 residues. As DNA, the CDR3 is TGCAGCGTCGCAGCTGTCTTGCCCTCTTTAACCGGGGAGCTGTTTTTT. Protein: CSVAAVLPSLTGELFF.

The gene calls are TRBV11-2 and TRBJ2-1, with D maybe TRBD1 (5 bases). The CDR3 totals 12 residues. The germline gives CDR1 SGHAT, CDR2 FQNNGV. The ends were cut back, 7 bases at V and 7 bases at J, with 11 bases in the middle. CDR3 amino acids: CASTAGFNEQFF. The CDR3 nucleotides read TGTGCCAGCACGGCAGGGTTTAATGAGCAGTTCTTC.

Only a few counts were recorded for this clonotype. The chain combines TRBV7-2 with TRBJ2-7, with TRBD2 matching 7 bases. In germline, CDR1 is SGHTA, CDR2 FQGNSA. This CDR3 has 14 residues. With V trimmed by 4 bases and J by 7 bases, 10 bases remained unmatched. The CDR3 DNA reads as TGTGCCAGCAGCTCTAGCGGAGATGCCAATGAGCAGTACTTC. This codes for CASSSSGDANEQYF.